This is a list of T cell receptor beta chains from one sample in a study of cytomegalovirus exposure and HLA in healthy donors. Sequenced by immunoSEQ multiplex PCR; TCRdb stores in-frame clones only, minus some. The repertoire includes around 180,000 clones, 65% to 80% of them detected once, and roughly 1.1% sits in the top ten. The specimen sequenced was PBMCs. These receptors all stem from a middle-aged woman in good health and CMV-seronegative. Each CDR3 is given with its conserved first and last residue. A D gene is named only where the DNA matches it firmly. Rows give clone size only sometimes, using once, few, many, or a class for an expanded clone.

TGTGCCAGCAGCCGCAGCGGGCGCTCCTACGAGCAGTACTTC | CASSRSGRSYEQYF | NA | TRBV13 | 14 | NA | TRBJ2-7
TGTGCCAGCAGCCCTTCGCGGGGATCCTACGAGCAGTACTTC | CASSPSRGSYEQYF | NA | TRBV7-3 | 14 | NA | TRBJ2-7
TGTGCCAGCAGCCCTCAGGGACTTACTAACTATGGCTACACCTTC | CASSPQGLTNYGYTF | NA | TRBV7-2 | 15 | NA | TRBJ1-2
TGTGCCAGCAGTCGCTCGGGGGGGGCCGGTCAGCCCCAGCATTTT | CASSRSGGAGQPQHF | once | TRBV6-5 | 15 | NA | TRBJ1-5
TGTGCCAGCAGTTTCCGGACAACGAACACTGAAGCTTTCTTT | CASSFRTTNTEAFF | NA | TRBV28 | 14 | NA | TRBJ1-1
TGTGCCTGGAGTGCAAGAGGGTCCCGGGGGGGCTACACCTTC | CAWSARGSRGGYTF | NA | TRBV30 | 14 | NA | TRBJ1-2
TGCGCCAGCACCCCGACCGACAGGGGTTTCCAAGAGACCCAGTACTTC | CASTPTDRGFQETQYF | NA | TRBV23-1 | 16 | TRBD1 | TRBJ2-5
TGTGCCAGCAGCCCCGGGACAGGGTTTTATAGCAATCAGCCCCAGCATTTT | CASSPGTGFYSNQPQHF | few | TRBV28 | 17 | TRBD1 | TRBJ1-5
TGTGCCAGCAGCCACACAGGAAACACCATATATTTT | CASSHTGNTIYF | few | TRBV5-8 | 12 | NA | TRBJ1-3
TGTGCCAGCAGCTTAGGACAGGGGTTACACACTGAAGCTTTCTTT | CASSLGQGLHTEAFF | NA | TRBV11-3 | 15 | TRBD1 | TRBJ1-1
TGCGCCAGCAGCCTTCCGTCCTACGAGCAGTACTTC | CASSLPSYEQYF | NA | TRBV4-1 | 12 | NA | TRBJ2-7
TGCGCCAGCAGCCAGATTGGACGGCAGGGTGGCTACGAGCAGTACTTC | CASSQIGRQGGYEQYF | NA | TRBV4-1 | 16 | NA | TRBJ2-7
TGTGCCATCAGTGATATGGGACAGGGTGGCTCTGGGGCCAACGTCCTGACTTTC | CAISDMGQGGSGANVLTF | NA | TRBV10-3 | 18 | TRBD1 | TRBJ2-6
TGTGCCAGCAGCTTGGCGGGAGTGGTCGGGGAGCTGTTTTTT | CASSLAGVVGELFF | NA | TRBV5-6 | 14 | NA | TRBJ2-2
TGTGCCAGCAGCTTAGAGGGAAGGACTACCCGATCTTTTATTCAAGAGACCCAGTACTTC | CASSLEGRTTRSFIQETQYF | once | TRBV11-2 | 20 | NA | TRBJ2-5
TGTGCCAGCGGGGGGGGCTGGGAAAAACTGTTTTTT | CASGGGWEKLFF | NA | TRBV7-9 | 12 | NA | TRBJ1-4
TGCGCCAGCAGCCTACCGACAGGGAGCTCCTACAATGAGCAGTTCTTC | CASSLPTGSSYNEQFF | few | TRBV5-1 | 16 | TRBD1 | TRBJ2-1
TGTGCTAGTGGTTTGGTAGAGGGCACTGAAGCTTTCTTT | CASGLVEGTEAFF | NA | TRBV12-5 | 13 | NA | TRBJ1-1
TGTGCCAGTAATCGTACACCTAATCAGCCCCAGCATTTT | CASNRTPNQPQHF | NA | TRBV19 | 13 | NA | TRBJ1-5
TGTGCCATCAGCGACCCTACTACATATGGCTACACCTTC | CAISDPTTYGYTF | NA | TRBV10-3 | 13 | NA | TRBJ1-2
TGTGCCAGCAGTGCCGACGGGGTGAGGATGGGCTACACCTTC | CASSADGVRMGYTF | NA | TRBV2 | 14 | NA | TRBJ1-2
TGTGCCAGCAGTGAAGGGACAGGTGAAGCTTTCTTT | CASSEGTGEAFF | NA | TRBV2 | 12 | TRBD1 | TRBJ1-1
TGTGCCAGCAGCCCCCTACCGGGACAGACGCAGTACTTC | CASSPLPGQTQYF | NA | TRBV7-2 | 13 | TRBD1 | TRBJ2-7
TGTGCCAGCAGTTCCCCGGACAGAAACACTGAAGCTTTCTTT | CASSSPDRNTEAFF | NA | TRBV6-5 | 14 | NA | TRBJ1-1
TGTGCCAGCAGCCGAGGGAGGACCCCGCCGTTCTTC | CASSRGRTPPFF | NA | TRBV7-3 | 12 | NA | TRBJ2-1